These T cell receptor beta chains were read from a single sample in a study of blood T cell repertoires in COVID-19. The data were produced by immunoSEQ multiplex PCR, yet TCRdb's version contains in-frame clones alone and is incomplete. The profile shows about 80,000 clones, over 75% of them singletons. Specimen: peripheral blood. The receptors come from a man of 80 years or more with acute or convalescent COVID-19. The CDR3 runs from the conserved cysteine through the conserved F or W. D genes are given only for firm matches. Size values are once, few and many counts, or a class for expanded clones, and some rows have none.

>TRBJ2-7|.|TRBD1|TRBV3-1/TRBV3-2
TGTGCCAGCAGCCAAAGGATGGGACAGGGGATCTCCTACGAGCAGTACTTC
CASSQRMGQGISYEQYF
>TRBJ2-7|few|TRBD1|TRBV7-9
TGTGCCAGCAGCCCTACGGGGACAGGGAACAGCGACGAGCAGTACTTC
CASSPTGTGNSDEQYF
>TRBJ1-4|.|TRBD1|TRBV7-9
TGTGCCAGCAGCTTAGGGGACAGGGGTGAAAAACTGTTTTTT
CASSLGDRGEKLFF
>TRBJ1-6|.|.|TRBV18
TGTGCCAGCTCACCACCGGAGGGCACTTCACCCCTCCACTTT
CASSPPEGTSPLHF
>TRBJ1-4|.|.|TRBV18
TGTGCCAGCTGTCAAGCGACTAATGAAAAACTGTTTTTT
CASCQATNEKLFF
>TRBJ2-3|.|.|TRBV2
TGTGCCAGCAGTGCAGGGGCAGATACGCAGTATTTT
CASSAGADTQYF
>TRBJ1-3|.|.|TRBV19
TGTGCCAGTAGTATGGCCAGAATCTCTGGAAACACCATATATTTT
CASSMARISGNTIYF
>TRBJ1-1|.|.|TRBV29-1
TGCAGCGTTGCCTGGGGGGGTGACACTGAAGCTTTCTTT
CSVAWGGDTEAFF
>TRBJ2-7|.|TRBD2|TRBV23-1
TGCGCCAGCAGTATTCAAGCGGGGGGCTCCTACGAGCAGTACTTC
CASSIQAGGSYEQYF
>TRBJ1-3|.|.|TRBV18
TGTGCCAGCTCTCTCGCCACTCAGAGGACAGTCGGAAACACCATATATTTT
CASSLATQRTVGNTIYF
>TRBJ2-1|.|.|TRBV6-5
TGTGCCAGCAGAAACGGGGGTACAGGCAATGAGCAGTTCTTC
CASRNGGTGNEQFF
>TRBJ1-6|few|.|TRBV2
TGTGCCAGCAGCTCCCAGGAGGGGCCAAATTCACCCCTCCACTTT
CASSSQEGPNSPLHF
>TRBJ1-1|.|.|TRBV29-1
TGCAGCGTTGAAAACGGAGCTCTCAGGGGCACTGAAGCTTTCTTT
CSVENGALRGTEAFF
>TRBJ2-3|.|TRBD2|TRBV4-2
TGTGCCAGCAGCCAAGAGGCTAGCGGGGGGTTGGATACGCAGTATTTT
CASSQEASGGLDTQYF
>TRBJ2-1|.|TRBD2|TRBV7-3
TGTGCCAGCAGCATGTCGGGACTAAACAATGAGCAGTTCTTC
CASSMSGLNNEQFF
>TRBJ1-5|.|.|TRBV5-4
TGTGCCAGCAGCCCAGGGGGCAATCAGCCCCAGCATTTT
CASSPGGNQPQHF
>TRBJ1-5|.|.|TRBV2
TGTGCCAGCACCAAGGACAGATCATCTAGCGGAAATCAGCCCCAGCATTTT
CASTKDRSSSGNQPQHF
>TRBJ1-2|.|TRBD1|TRBV10-2
TGCGCCAGCAGCGAACCGGGACAGGGAGACTATGGCTACACCTTC
CASSEPGQGDYGYTF
>TRBJ1-2|.|TRBD1|TRBV6-1
TGTGCCAGCAGTGCGCAACAGGGGGCATACGACTATGGCTACACCTTC
CASSAQQGAYDYGYTF
>TRBJ2-5|.|.|TRBV20-1
TGCAGTGCCAGCGGTGGGGCCCAGTACTTC
CSASGGAQYF
>TRBJ1-1|.|TRBD1|TRBV5-1
TGCGCCAGCAGCTTCGCGGACAGGGAGAACACTGAAGCTTTCTTT
CASSFADRENTEAFF
>TRBJ1-2|.|.|TRBV5-4
TGTGCCAGCAGCTCCGGGTTCGGGCCCGGGGGTTTGGGCTACACCTTC
CASSSGFGPGGLGYTF
>TRBJ1-3|.|.|TRBV19
TGTGCCAGTAGTCCAATACAGGCCCCTCGGAACACCATATATTTT
CASSPIQAPRNTIYF
>TRBJ1-4|.|TRBD1|TRBV19
TGTGCCAGTAGTCCGGGACAGTATAATGAAAAACTGTTTTTT
CASSPGQYNEKLFF
>TRBJ2-7|.|TRBD1|TRBV6-5
TGTGCCACCTGGGACAGGGGCCACGAGCAGTACTTC
CATWDRGHEQYF
>TRBJ1-5|.|.|TRBV3-1/TRBV3-2
TGTGCCAGCAGCCTCGCCAAGCGCAAAGATGACGGGTCCCAGCATTTT
CASSLAKRKDDGSQHF
>TRBJ1-6|few|.|TRBV27
TGTGCCAGCAGTTTCGTCTCACCCCTCCACTTT
CASSFVSPLHF
>TRBJ1-1|.|TRBD1|TRBV7-9
TGTGCCAGCAGCCCGACCGGGACAGGGGGCACTGAAGCTTTCTTT
CASSPTGTGGTEAFF
>TRBJ2-2|once|.|TRBV5-4
TGTGCCAGCAGCTTGCGGTCAGGGGTGGGCACCGGGGAGCTGTTTTTT
CASSLRSGVGTGELFF
>TRBJ2-3|.|TRBD2|TRBV19
TGTGCCAGTAGTGTGCTAGCGGGGATCACAGATACGCAGTATTTT
CASSVLAGITDTQYF
>TRBJ2-3|.|TRBD1|TRBV11-3
TGTGCCAGCAGCTGGGACAGCCGCACAGATACGCAGTATTTT
CASSWDSRTDTQYF
>TRBJ1-3|.|TRBD1|TRBV19
TGTGCCAGTAACGCAGGGGGCGCCTCTGGAAACACCATATATTTT
CASNAGGASGNTIYF
>TRBJ2-7|.|TRBD1|TRBV10-3
TGTGCCATCAGGGGGGGACAGGGGGCCCTGCCCCATTCCTACGAGCAGTACTTC
CAIRGGQGALPHSYEQYF
>TRBJ1-3|.|.|TRBV5-1
TGCGCCAGCAGCACCAACGGGTTGTCTGGAAACACCATATATTTT
CASSTNGLSGNTIYF
>TRBJ1-4|few|.|TRBV19
TGTGCCAGTAGTATCTATGACGGGAATGAAAAACTGTTTTTT
CASSIYDGNEKLFF
>TRBJ2-3|.|TRBD2|TRBV5-1
TGCGCCAGCAGCCCCGGATCGACTAGCGGAGAAACGCAGTATTTT
CASSPGSTSGETQYF
>TRBJ2-7|.|.|TRBV7-9
TGTGCCAGCAGCTACACAGTACCCTCCTACGAGCAGTACTTC
CASSYTVPSYEQYF
>TRBJ1-1|.|.|TRBV24-1
TGTGCCACGGCAGACAGGTGGAACACTGAAGCTTTCTTT
CATADRWNTEAFF
>TRBJ2-4|.|TRBD1|TRBV5-5
TGTGCCAGCAGCCAATGGGACAGGGAAGATCCGTACTTC
CASSQWDREDPYF
>TRBJ1-6|.|TRBD1|TRBV18
TGTGCCAGCTCACCCGGACAGGGGAATAATTCACCCCTCCACTTT
CASSPGQGNNSPLHF
>TRBJ1-5|.|TRBD1|TRBV19
TGTGCCAGTAGTTTCACCGGGACAGGGGTCTATCAGCCCCAGCATTTT
CASSFTGTGVYQPQHF
>TRBJ1-1|.|.|TRBV12-3/TRBV12-4
TGTGCCAGCAGTTTAACAGGGAACACTGAAGCTTTCTTT
CASSLTGNTEAFF
>TRBJ1-2|.|.|TRBV20-1
TGCAGTGCTCGTGGAACAGACTATGGCTACACCTTC
CSARGTDYGYTF
>TRBJ1-2|.|.|TRBV6-5
TGTGCCAGCAGCCTACCCCGGGGACACGGCTACACCTTC
CASSLPRGHGYTF
>TRBJ1-3|once|TRBD1|TRBV4-2
TGTGCCAGCAGCCAAGTGACAGGGGGCATTGGAAACACCATATATTTT
CASSQVTGGIGNTIYF
>TRBJ1-2|.|TRBD1|TRBV3-1/TRBV3-2
TGTGCCAGCAGCCAACAGGGGGCGGAGGGCTACACCTTC
CASSQQGAEGYTF
>TRBJ1-1|.|.|TRBV11-2
TGTGCCAGCAGCCCCTCCCGGACAGCCAGTGTCCACACTGAAGCTTTCTTT
CASSPSRTASVHTEAFF
>TRBJ1-5|.|.|TRBV7-2
TGTGCCAGCAGCTTTTCTCTCGGAGTAAATCAGCCCCAGCATTTT
CASSFSLGVNQPQHF
>TRBJ2-5|.|TRBD1|TRBV7-7
TGTGCTAGCAGCTTCGGGACAGGGCATCAAGGGACCCAGTACTTC
CASSFGTGHQGTQYF
>TRBJ2-2|.|.|TRBV11-2
TGTGCCAGCAGCCACAGGCTTTCGGACACCGGGGAGCTGTTTTTT
CASSHRLSDTGELFF
>TRBJ2-7|.|.|TRBV4-1
TGCGCCAGCAGCCAAGATAACAGGAACCCAACCTCCTACGAGCAGTACTTC
CASSQDNRNPTSYEQYF
>TRBJ2-7|.|TRBD1|TRBV13
TGTGCCAGCAGCCCCAGGACAGGGGGATTCTACGAGCAGTACTTC
CASSPRTGGFYEQYF
>TRBJ1-2|.|.|TRBV21-1
TGTGCCAGCAGCAAAGGGGTCCGCGAGGGCCCAACCTACACCTTC
CASSKGVREGPTYTF
>TRBJ2-3|few|TRBD2|TRBV5-1
TGCGCCAGCAGCCCTAGCGGGGAAGGCACAGATACGCAGTATTTT
CASSPSGEGTDTQYF
>TRBJ2-6|.|.|TRBV5-1
TGCGCCAGCAGGCGGGACAGTATCGGGGCCAACGTCCTGACTTTC
CASRRDSIGANVLTF
>TRBJ2-3|.|.|TRBV5-1
TGCGCCAGCAGCTTGGGGGCTAGCACAGATACGCAGTATTTT
CASSLGASTDTQYF